What follows are 21 T cell receptor beta chains derived from one specimen sequenced in a study of blood T cell repertoires in COVID-19. Clones were read by immunoSEQ multiplex PCR, and TCRdb kept only the in-frame ones, dropping some. The sample has 30,000 to 45,000 clones, roughly 80% seen once; the top ten hold about an eighth. Sequenced: peripheral blood. These receptors were taken from a human donor in a cohort sampled during active COVID-19.

The rearrangement uses TRBV10-2 and TRBJ1-3, with 9 bases fitting TRBD1. The trim removed 2 bases at V and 4 bases at J, leaving 3 bases unmatched. The CDR3 consists of 15 residues. Germline V CDR1 and CDR2: WSHSY, SAAADI. CDR3 protein: CASSEDRGYGNTIYF. CDR3 DNA: TGCGCCAGCAGTGAGGACAGGGGGTACGGAAACACCATATATTTT.

The J gene is TRBJ1-1, the V gene TRBV7-3, with TRBD1 as a possible D gene (6 bases). CDR3 length: 16 amino acids. The germline V and J ends were trimmed by 1 base and 6 bases, with 18 bases remaining between them. The germline gives CDR1 SGHTA, CDR2 FQGTGA. CDR3 sequence reads: CASSLNPGQSGSEAFF. The DNA of the CDR3 is TGTGCCAGCAGCTTAAACCCCGGACAGTCTGGCTCTGAAGCTTTCTTT.

The genes are TRBV7-9 and TRBJ2-1, with D tentatively TRBD2 (6 bases). The CDR3 contains 14 residues. Trimming pared 0 bases from V and 7 bases from J, leaving 10 bases between. Germline lookup yields CDR1 SEHNR and CDR2 FQNEAQ (reference sequence). For the CDR3, the DNA is TGTGCCAGCAGCTTAGCAAGTGCGGGGAATGAGCAGTTCTTC. This encodes CASSLASAGNEQFF.

V is TRBV9 and J is TRBJ2-6; TRBD1 aligns across 8 bases. After removal of 1 base from V and 0 bases from J, the junction contained 0 bases not matched to a gene. From germline, CDR1 is SGDLS and CDR2 YYNGEE. The CDR3 runs 16 residues. The DNA for the CDR3 is TGTGCCAGCAGCGTACAGGGGGCCTCTGGGGCCAACGTCCTGACTTTC. Translated: CASSVQGASGANVLTF.

This clone has just one count. The chain carries TRBV6-5 and TRBJ1-1, with D unresolved. The germline V gene has CDR1 MNHEY and CDR2 SVGAGI. The CDR3 is made up of 11 amino acids. Trimming cost V 6 bases and J 12 bases, with 14 bases left between them. In DNA form, the CDR3 reads TGTGCCAGCAGGATTATGACTGTATCTTTCTTT. Translation: CASRIMTVSFF.

The CDR3 loop is CASSARKAHNYGYTF. The CDR3 DNA sequence: TGTGCCAGCAGTGCGCGGAAAGCCCATAACTATGGCTACACCTTC. The genes are TRBV6-2 or TRBV6-3 and TRBJ1-2; D remains ambiguous. V lost 5 bases and J 1 base, leaving 14 bases between the germline ends. Germline CDR1 MNHEY, CDR2 SVGEGT. This CDR3 comprises 15 residues.

The chain uses TRBV10-3 and TRBJ1-5; tentative D call: TRBD1 (6 bases). This CDR3 is built from 16 residues. The V gene lost 6 bases and the J gene lost 1 base, with 16 bases spanning the gap. The germline V gene encodes CDR1 ENHRY and CDR2 SYGVKD. The CDR3 is CAISRGGGRSNQPQHF. DNA for the CDR3: TGTGCCATCAGCCGGGGAGGGGGTAGAAGCAATCAGCCCCAGCATTTT.

The V and J genes are TRBV24-1 and TRBJ1-1, with D unclear. The CDR3 totals 14 residues. Per germline, CDR1 KGHDR and CDR2 SFDVKD. V shed 5 bases and J shed 0 bases, with 9 bases lying between them. CDR3 DNA sequence: TGTGCCACCAGTGTTGGTAACTTGAACACTGAAGCTTTCTTT. Residues: CATSVGNLNTEAFF.

The V and J genes are TRBV24-1 and TRBJ2-3; 10 bases agree with TRBD1. Germline V lookup: CDR1 KGHDR, CDR2 SFDVKD. The CDR3 is 16 amino acids. Trimming cost V 4 bases and J 6 bases; bases outside gene matches: 9. Here the CDR3 DNA reads TGTGCCACCAGTGACCATGACAGGGGGCGCGGGGATACGCAGTATTTT. As protein: CATSDHDRGRGDTQYF.

The chain carries TRBV4-3 and TRBJ1-2, with D possibly TRBD1 on 6 matching bases. From germline, CDR1 is LGHNA and CDR2 YSLEER. With 0 bases removed from V and 7 bases from J, the gap between germline ends came to 12 bases. There are 14 residues in the CDR3. CDR3: CASSQERTGRGYTF. DNA for the CDR3: TGCGCCAGCAGCCAAGAAAGAACAGGGCGTGGCTACACCTTC.

The chain recombines TRBV25-1 with TRBJ1-4; D is perhaps TRBD1 (5 bases). V gave up 2 bases and J gave up 10 bases, with 17 bases separating them. The CDR3 loop spans 15 amino acids. Germline values: CDR1 MGHDK, CDR2 SYGVNS. CDR3 DNA: TGTGCCAGCAGTGAAACGGGTTCAGGGAAGGGAAAACTGTTTTTT. As protein: CASSETGSGKGKLFF.

V gene TRBV5-1 combines with J gene TRBJ2-3, with D possibly being TRBD1 (7 bases). The CDR3 has 15 residues. V was cut by 1 base and J by 3 bases, with 12 bases left in between. The germline CDR1 and CDR2 sequences are SGHRS and YFSETQ. The CDR3 here is CASSLQGGSTDTQYF. The DNA of the CDR3 is TGCGCCAGCAGCTTGCAGGGGGGATCGACAGATACGCAGTATTTT.

The chain recombines TRBV5-4 with TRBJ2-1; TRBD2 is a possible D gene (6 bases). The V end lost 4 bases, the J end lost 6 bases, and 20 bases lay between the germline ends. Germline V CDR1 and CDR2: SGHNT, YYREEE (reference sequence). This CDR3 contains 16 residues. The CDR3 reads CASSGVRAGHTNEQFF. CDR3 DNA sequence: TGTGCCAGCAGCGGAGTAAGAGCGGGTCACACCAATGAGCAGTTCTTC. Complete variable domain (other parts from reference TRBV5-4 and TRBJ2-1): ETGVTQSPTHLIKTRGQQVTLRCSSQSGHNTVSWYQQALGQGPQFIFQYYREEENGRGNFPPRFSGLQFPNYSSELNVNALELDDSALYLCASSGVRAGHTNEQFFGPGTRLTVL.

The chain recombines TRBV28 with TRBJ2-2; D is undetermined. The CDR3 totals 14 residues. V gave up 2 bases and J gave up 2 bases, with 6 bases separating them. Germline V gene data show CDR1 as MDHEN and CDR2 as SYDVKM. The CDR3 region has the DNA TGTGCCAGCAGTTTAAGCCAAAACACCGGGGAGCTGTTTTTT. Translated: CASSLSQNTGELFF.

The chain links TRBV28 to TRBJ2-2; possible D gene TRBD1, 6 bases. Germline V gene data show CDR1 as MDHEN and CDR2 as SYDVKM. V shed 4 bases and J shed 3 bases, with 15 bases lying between them. The CDR3 is made up of 16 amino acids. CDR3 in amino acids: CASSSPGAKHTGELFF. CDR3 nucleotide sequence: TGTGCCAGCAGTTCGCCAGGGGCCAAACACACCGGGGAGCTGTTTTTT.

The genes are TRBV7-9 and TRBJ1-1; D uncertain. CDR3 length equals 13 residues. Trimming cost V 5 bases and J 1 base, with 8 bases left between them. The germline V gene encodes CDR1 SEHNR and CDR2 FQNEAQ (reference sequence). The CDR3 region is CASSPGGNTEAFF. Here the CDR3 DNA reads TGTGCCAGCAGCCCCGGTGGGAACACTGAAGCTTTCTTT.

The chain joins TRBV25-1 to TRBJ2-2; possible D gene TRBD2, 5 bases. Trimming stripped 6 bases from V and 0 bases from J, with 8 bases between. The CDR3 is 14 amino acids. The germline gives CDR1 MGHDK, CDR2 SYGVNS. CDR3 sequence reads: CASRDFTNTGELFF. The DNA for the CDR3 is TGTGCCAGCAGGGACTTTACGAACACCGGGGAGCTGTTTTTT.

This chain's CDR3 is CASEQGSGANVLTF. The CDR3 DNA is TGTGCCAGCGAACAGGGCAGTGGGGCCAACGTCCTGACTTTC. The chain links TRBV6-5 to TRBJ2-6; possible D gene TRBD1, 6 bases. Looked up from germline, CDR1 is MNHEY and CDR2 is SVGAGI. With 8 bases removed from V and 3 bases from J, the gap between germline ends came to 11 bases. This CDR3 is 14 amino acids long.

The chain joins TRBV6-4 to TRBJ2-1; 9 bases are a match to TRBD1. With 6 bases clipped from V and 7 bases from J, the junction kept 4 bases outside the gene matches. The V gene's germline CDR1 is MRHNA and CDR2 SNTAGT. The CDR3 is 13 amino acids. The DNA for the CDR3 is TGTGCCAGCAGGGACAGGGGAAGGAATGAGCAGTTCTTC. This codes for CASRDRGRNEQFF.

The chain couples TRBV19 to TRBJ1-3, with D perhaps matching TRBD1 (5 bases). CDR3 length: 15 residues. In germline, CDR1 is LNHDA, CDR2 SQIVND (reference sequence). Trimming took 7 bases from V and 2 from J, leaving 15 bases between them. CDR3 amino acids: CASTATGGAGNTIYF. The CDR3 DNA reads as TGTGCCAGTACCGCTACCGGGGGAGCTGGAAACACCATATATTTT.

This clone has only a few counts. V and J are TRBV7-8 and TRBJ2-1; TRBD2 agrees at 7 bases. The V segment lost 1 base and the J segment 7 bases; nucleotides outside the gene matches: 7. The V gene's germline CDR1 is SGHVS and CDR2 FQNEAQ. This CDR3 region has 15 residues. CDR3 sequence reads: CASSLGGGGDNEQFF. The DNA for the CDR3 is TGTGCCAGCAGCTTAGGCGGCGGGGGAGATAATGAGCAGTTCTTC.